This T cell receptor (beta chain) was identified during a study of blood T cell repertoires in COVID-19. Study details: Sources were T cells, B-cell-depleted T cells, or PBMCs; the material itself was cDNA or gDNA.

Some clones are missing from TCRdb's copy, which holds only in-frame ones; the method was immunoSEQ multiplex PCR. The repertoire has 250,000 or so clones, approximately 90% of them found once; the top ten carry roughly 3%. This CDR3 region has 12 residues. Trimming stripped 3 bases from V and 8 bases from J, with 13 bases between. CDR1 is SQVTM and CDR2 is ANQGSEA in the germline V gene. The V and J genes are TRBV29-1 and TRBJ1-2; the D is unclear. Sequencing was done on a sample of peripheral blood. This TCR was recovered from a man aged 30 to 45 with COVID-19, enrolled during active disease. For the CDR3, the DNA is TGCAGCGTTGATTCATCGAGTGCGGGCTACACCTTC. Translating it yields CSVDSSSAGYTF.